The 11 T cell receptor beta chains in this list originate from one sample, sequenced in a study of T cell responses to AZD1222 COVID-19 vaccine. The method was immunoSEQ multiplex PCR; TCRdb's version includes in-frame clones alone and lacks a portion of them. The table includes around 70,000 clones, roughly 89% detected once. Here the sequenced sample was peripheral blood, taken on day 0 of AZD1222 vaccination. The receptors were sampled from an adult in good health.

The chain recombines TRBV19 with TRBJ1-5; 10 bases fit TRBD1. V was pared by 8 bases and J by 0 bases, with 10 bases of the junction left unmatched. The CDR3 contains 17 residues. The germline V gene has CDR1 LNHDA and CDR2 SQIVND (reference sequence). This CDR3 reads CASEPGTGDFSNQPQHF. The CDR3 DNA is TGTGCCAGTGAGCCTGGGACAGGGGACTTTAGCAATCAGCCCCAGCATTTT.

CDR3: CASSSKGQELSGNTIYF. In DNA form, the CDR3 reads TGTGCCAGCAGCTCAAAGGGACAAGAACTCTCTGGAAACACCATATATTTT. The chain uses TRBV5-4 and TRBJ1-3, with D possibly matching TRBD1 (6 bases). The germline CDR1 and CDR2 sequences are SGHNT and YYREEE (reference sequence). This CDR3 contains 17 residues. Trimming took off 3 bases at V and 0 bases at J, with 16 bases between the two ends.

V is TRBV5-1 and J is TRBJ1-3; TRBD1 agrees at 7 bases. The CDR3 is made up of 15 amino acids. Trimming cost V 4 bases and J 0 bases; bases outside gene matches: 4. Germline lookup yields CDR1 SGHRS and CDR2 YFSETQ. The CDR3 DNA follows: TGCGCCAGCAGCGTGGACAGGTCCTCTGGAAACACCATATATTTT. Translation: CASSVDRSSGNTIYF.

The V and J genes are TRBV20-1 and TRBJ1-2; D is uncertain. The V end lost 4 bases, the J end lost 8 bases, and 2 bases lay between the germline ends. The V gene's germline CDR1 is DFQATT and CDR2 SNEGSKA (reference sequence). CDR3 size: 8 residues. This CDR3 reads CSAKGYTF. Here the CDR3 DNA reads TGCAGTGCTAAAGGCTACACCTTC.

The chain carries TRBV11-2 and TRBJ1-2, with no clear D. This CDR3 is built from 14 residues. Germline-derived CDR1 and CDR2 are SGHAT and FQNNGV. The V gene lost 1 base and the J gene lost 5 bases, with 11 bases spanning the gap. The chain's CDR3 is CASSLVVGEYGYTF. The CDR3 DNA sequence: TGTGCCAGCAGCTTAGTCGTCGGGGAATATGGCTACACCTTC.

This chain uses TRBV2 with TRBJ2-1; D is perhaps TRBD2 (6 bases). This CDR3 region has 13 residues. CDR1 and CDR2 from the germline V gene are SNHLY and FYNNEI. V was cut by 6 bases and J by 8 bases, with 14 bases left in between. The CDR3 DNA reads as TGTGCCAGCAGGAAGACCCCGGGGGATGAGCAGTTCTTC. This codes for CASRKTPGDEQFF. Using reference TRBV2 and TRBJ2-1 for the parts outside the CDR3, the full variable domain is EPEVTQTPSHQVTQMGQEVILRCVPISNHLYFYWYRQILGQKVEFLVSFYNNEISEKSEIFDDQFSVERPDGSNFTLKIRSTKLEDSAMYFCASRKTPGDEQFFGPGTRLTVL.

The chain recombines TRBV7-8 with TRBJ1-3; D not certain. The germline CDR1 and CDR2 sequences are SGHVS and FQNEAQ. V was trimmed by 4 bases and J by 0 bases, leaving 7 bases between them. There are 14 residues in the CDR3. The CDR3 reads CASSSRRSGNTIYF. In DNA form, the CDR3 reads TGTGCCAGCAGCTCCCGACGCTCTGGAAACACCATATATTTT.

V is TRBV28 and J is TRBJ1-1; D is uncertain. CDR1 and CDR2 (germline): MDHEN, SYDVKM. The CDR3 sequence is 12 residues long. The germline V and J ends were trimmed by 5 bases and 10 bases, with 14 bases remaining between them. The CDR3 DNA is TGTGCCAGCAGTGTAACCCCCCCGGTAGCTTTCTTT. Protein sequence: CASSVTPPVAFF.

The chain joins TRBV6-5 to TRBJ1-1, with a weak D call TRBD1 (6 bases). The germline V and J ends were trimmed by 0 bases and 10 bases, with 12 bases remaining between them. There are 13 residues in the CDR3. From germline, CDR1 is MNHEY and CDR2 SVGAGI. The CDR3 region has the DNA TGTGCCAGCAGTTACTCGAGGGGGGGCTCAGCTTTCTTT. Amino acid sequence: CASSYSRGGSAFF.

This clone was seen once. V is TRBV5-1 and J is TRBJ1-5; D not resolved. This CDR3 comprises 13 residues. Germline CDR1 and CDR2: SGHRS and YFSETQ. V was trimmed by 0 bases and J by 6 bases, leaving 7 bases between them. The CDR3 nucleotides read TGCGCCAGCAGCTTGGACCTTGCTCAGCCCCAGCATTTT. Amino acids: CASSLDLAQPQHF.

The chain recombines TRBV4-1 with TRBJ1-3; no definite D call. V was cut by 0 bases and J by 0 bases, with 6 bases left in between. The germline V gene has CDR1 MGHRA and CDR2 YSYEKL. The CDR3 spans 15 residues. CDR3 DNA: TGCGCCAGCAGCCAAGATCCGATCTCTGGAAACACCATATATTTT. This encodes CASSQDPISGNTIYF.